Included here is one T cell receptor (beta chain) sequence, with context. Its specificity is unknown. The V end lost 1 base, the J end lost 5 bases, and 6 bases lay between the germline ends. The CDR3 extends over 12 amino acids. One entry per CDR3 protein results from TCRdb running MiXCR on the reads. Of approximately 590,000 distinct CDR3 sequences listed, around two fifths were seen once; the top ten hold around 50%. The entry originates in a study of T cell repertoires in cytomegalovirus infection. Study overall: Both a matching HLA type and CMV infection were indicated by public TCR beta signatures. Study-wide results and caveats: The ex vivo response showed dominance by HLA-C-restricted CMV-specific TCR beta clonotypes. Accumulated public TCR beta family frequency recognized individuals carrying CMV together with the relevant HLA.

The input for sequencing was cultured PBMCs, taken from culture after CMV antigen stimulation. The source of this sequence is a human donor in good health (CMV status not recorded). Some clones in this sample may be carry-over from other donors' samples. V is TRBV12-3 or TRBV12-4 and J is TRBJ2-7, with D unclear. The CDR3 sequence: CASSLVVNEQYF. CDR3 sequence (DNA): TGTGCCAGCAGTTTAGTAGTTAACGAGCAGTACTTC.